Many counts were recorded for the clone carrying this T cell receptor beta chain. Trimming took 0 bases from V and 0 from J; bases not matched to a gene: 7. Germline V lookup: CDR1 DFQATT, CDR2 SNEGSKA (reference sequence). The CDR3 contains 17 residues. The data are from a study of molecular identifiers for immune sequencing clone quantification. Each CDR3 protein gets one entry after TCRdb re-called the PCR reads with MiXCR. The table has 65,000 or so distinct CDR3 sequences, around 18% seen once; the top ten hold 1.5% to 1.9%. The sequence was obtained from a human donor in good health. Some libraries in this study had Jurkat cell RNA spiked in. Sequenced: naive CD8+ T cells from blood, with Jurkat cell RNA spiked in. Sample subset: FACS-sorted CD8+CD4-CCR7+CD45RA+ naive T cells. The gene calls are TRBV20-1 and TRBJ2-3, with 9 bases that match TRBD2. DNA of the CDR3: TGCAGTGCTAGAGATCCTCTTCTAGCGGGGAGCACAGATACGCAGTATTTT. Residues: CSARDPLLAGSTDTQYF.